This TCR beta chain appears in the sequencing data of a study of T cell responses to AZD1222 COVID-19 vaccine. Study results and caveats: Dominant at 160-218 and 743-854, vaccine-associated CD4 TCRs also spanned spike. Vaccination with two AZD1222 doses was followed by a rise in Spike-specific TCR breadth and depth.

Clones were read by immunoSEQ multiplex PCR, and TCRdb kept only the in-frame ones, dropping some. The table has 150,000 to 200,000 clones, 75% to 95% seen once. Details on this clone: Its antigen is not identified.

The source of this sequence is an adult in good health. Sequencing was performed on peripheral blood, taken on day 0 of AZD1222 vaccination.

CDR3 sequence: CASSQDAGVGNTIYF. The CDR3 nucleotides read TGTGCCAGCAGCCAAGATGCGGGGGTCGGAAACACCATATATTTT. The genes are TRBV4-2 and TRBJ1-3; D may be TRBD1 (5 bases). Trimming stripped 0 bases from V and 4 bases from J, with 10 bases between. Germline CDR1 and CDR2: LGHNA and YNFKEQ. The CDR3 sequence is 15 residues long.